This TCR beta chain appears in the sequencing data of a study of blood T cell repertoires in COVID-19. Study context: Spain, Italy and the United States supplied samples that represented acute and convalescent COVID-19. From T cells, B-cell-depleted T cells, or PBMCs came the material, which was cDNA or gDNA.

In the source study's methods: Amplification of reference gene primers was used by the study to estimate nucleated cell counts. Measured with immunoSEQ multiplex PCR; TCRdb has only the in-frame clones, and not every one. V and J calls and clone size come straight from that table; D and trimming were deduced from the DNA. The sample consists of about 280,000 clones, 80% to 85% of them appearing once. V lost 8 bases, J lost 7 bases, and 10 bases stayed unmatched. The germline CDR1 and CDR2 sequences are MNHEY and SVGAGI. The CDR3 is 14 residues long. The rearrangement joins TRBV6-5 to TRBJ2-1; 8 nucleotides line up with TRBD2. The sample taken for sequencing was PBMCs or T cells enriched from blood (not recorded which). The source of this sequence is a man in his forties or fifties who had been exposed to COVID-19. The CDR3: CASQISGNTNEQFF. In DNA, the CDR3 is TGTGCCAGCCAAATTAGCGGGAATACGAATGAGCAGTTCTTC.